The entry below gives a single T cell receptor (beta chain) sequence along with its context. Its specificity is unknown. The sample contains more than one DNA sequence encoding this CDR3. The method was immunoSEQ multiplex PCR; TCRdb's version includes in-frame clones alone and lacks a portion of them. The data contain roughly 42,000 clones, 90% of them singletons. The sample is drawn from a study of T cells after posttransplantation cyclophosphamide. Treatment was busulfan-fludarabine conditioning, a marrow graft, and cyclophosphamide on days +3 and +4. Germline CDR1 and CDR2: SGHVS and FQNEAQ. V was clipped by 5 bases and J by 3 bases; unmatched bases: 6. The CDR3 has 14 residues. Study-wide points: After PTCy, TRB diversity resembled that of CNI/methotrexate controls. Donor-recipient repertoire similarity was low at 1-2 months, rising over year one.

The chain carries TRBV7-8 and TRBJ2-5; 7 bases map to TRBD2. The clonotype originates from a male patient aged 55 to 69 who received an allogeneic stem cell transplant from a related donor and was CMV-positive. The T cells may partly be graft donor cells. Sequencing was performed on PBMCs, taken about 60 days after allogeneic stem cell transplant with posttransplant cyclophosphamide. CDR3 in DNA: TGTGCCAGCAGCCCCTCGGGAGGCAAAGAGACCCAGTACTTC. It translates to CASSPSGGKETQYF.